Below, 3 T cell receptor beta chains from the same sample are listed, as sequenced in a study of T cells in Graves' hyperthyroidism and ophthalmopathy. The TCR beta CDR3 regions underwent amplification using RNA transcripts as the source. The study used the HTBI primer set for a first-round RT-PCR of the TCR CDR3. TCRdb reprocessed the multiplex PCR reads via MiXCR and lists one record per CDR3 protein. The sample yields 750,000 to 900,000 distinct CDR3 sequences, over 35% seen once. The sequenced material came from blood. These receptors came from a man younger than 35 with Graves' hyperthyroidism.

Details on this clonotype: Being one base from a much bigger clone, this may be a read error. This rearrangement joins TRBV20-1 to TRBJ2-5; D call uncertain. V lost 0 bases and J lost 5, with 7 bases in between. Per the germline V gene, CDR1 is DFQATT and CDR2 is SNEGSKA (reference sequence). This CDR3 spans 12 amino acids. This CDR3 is CSAREGWETQYF. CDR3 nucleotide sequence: TGCAGTGCTAGAGAGGGATGGGAGACCCAGTACTTC.

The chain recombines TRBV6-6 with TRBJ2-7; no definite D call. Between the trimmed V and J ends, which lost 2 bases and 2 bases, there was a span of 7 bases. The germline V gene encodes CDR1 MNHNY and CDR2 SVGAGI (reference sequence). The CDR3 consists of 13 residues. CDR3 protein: CASSYESPYEQYF. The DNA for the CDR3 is TGTGCCAGCAGTTACGAGTCTCCCTACGAGCAGTACTTC.

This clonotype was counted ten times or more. The CDR3 DNA reads as TGCAGCGTTGATACGGGCCAGGGATCCCACGAGCAGTACTTC. Amino acid sequence: CSVDTGQGSHEQYF. The chain uses TRBV29-1 and TRBJ2-7; TRBD1 might be the D (5 bases). From germline, CDR1 is SQVTM and CDR2 ANQGSEA. The CDR3 length is 14 residues. Trimming removed 3 bases at V and 5 bases at J, with 17 bases between.